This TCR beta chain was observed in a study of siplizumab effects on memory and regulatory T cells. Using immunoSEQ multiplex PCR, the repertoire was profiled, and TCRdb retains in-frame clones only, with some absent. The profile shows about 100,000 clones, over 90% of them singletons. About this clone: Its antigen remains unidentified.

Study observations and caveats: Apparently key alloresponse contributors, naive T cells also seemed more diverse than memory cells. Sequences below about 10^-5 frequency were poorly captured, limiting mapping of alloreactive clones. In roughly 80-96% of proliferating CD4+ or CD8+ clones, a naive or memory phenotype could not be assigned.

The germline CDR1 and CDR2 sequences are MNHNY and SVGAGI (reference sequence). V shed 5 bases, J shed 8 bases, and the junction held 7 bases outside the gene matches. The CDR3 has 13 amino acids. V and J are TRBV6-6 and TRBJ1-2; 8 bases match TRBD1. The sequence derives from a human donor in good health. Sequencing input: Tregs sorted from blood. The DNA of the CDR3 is TGTGCCAGCAGTGATCAGGGGGCTTGGGGCTACACCTTC. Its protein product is CASSDQGAWGYTF.